This T cell receptor (beta chain) was recovered during a study of early T cells in non-severe SARS-CoV-2 infection. This clonotype occurred many times. The antigen is not known. Germline V CDR1 and CDR2: SQVTM, ANQGSEA. V was trimmed by 6 bases and J by 2 bases, leaving 13 bases between them. CDR3 length equals 13 residues. One entry per CDR3 protein results from TCRdb running MiXCR on the 5' RACE reads. This table holds some 120,000 distinct CDR3 sequences, more than 12% found once. Study results and caveats: Anti-spike CD8 responses were favored by VDJdb matching, which missed private and CD4 specificities.

The specimen was whole blood. The rearrangement links TRBV29-1 to TRBJ1-2, with D tentatively TRBD1 (6 bases). This clonotype was sampled from an adult who was a healthcare worker with PCR-confirmed SARS-CoV-2 infection or an uninfected control (not recorded which). CDR3 in amino acids: CSVRTDSNYGYTF. The CDR3 DNA follows: TGCAGCGTGAGGACAGATTCCAACTATGGCTACACCTTC. Full variable domain (missing parts from reference TRBV29-1 and TRBJ1-2): SAVISQKPSRDICQRGTSLTIQCQVDSQVTMMFWYRQQPGQSLTLIATANQGSEATYESGFVIDKFPISRPNLTFSTLTVSNMSPEDSSIYLCSVRTDSNYGYTFGSGTRLTVV.